A single sample gave rise to the 29 T cell receptor beta chains below, sequenced in a study of blood T cell repertoires in COVID-19. The method was immunoSEQ multiplex PCR; TCRdb's version includes in-frame clones alone and lacks a portion of them. The sample has about 270,000 clones, 65% to 90% seen once. Sequenced sample: peripheral blood. The receptor set was obtained from a human donor in a cohort sampled during active COVID-19.

The chain uses TRBV7-8 and TRBJ1-3; 9 positions match TRBD1. Trimming took 1 base from V and 7 from J; bases not matched to a gene: 8. This CDR3 has 16 residues. Germline V gene data show CDR1 as SGHVS and CDR2 as FQNEAQ. This CDR3 is CASSLGGQGTRNTIYF. CDR3 nucleotide sequence: TGTGCCAGCAGCTTAGGAGGACAGGGGACGAGGAACACCATATATTTT.

V and J are TRBV6-6 and TRBJ2-5; TRBD2 is a possible D gene (5 bases). V was shortened by 6 bases and J by 4 bases, with 18 bases between the two germline ends. The CDR3 is made up of 15 amino acids. Germline V gene data show CDR1 as MNHNY and CDR2 as SVGAGI (reference sequence). The CDR3 DNA reads as TGTGCCAGCAGACGGGTCCCGAGCGGCACAGAGACCCAGTACTTC. As protein: CASRRVPSGTETQYF.

The genes are TRBV24-1 and TRBJ2-6; 14 nucleotides line up with TRBD2. The length of the CDR3 is 18 residues. Germline V gene lookup returns CDR1 KGHDR and CDR2 SFDVKD. V lost 9 bases and J lost 2; bases outside the gene matches: 8. CDR3 DNA: TGTGCCACCGGTCCGGGACTAGCGGGAGCTGCTGGGGCCAACGTCCTGACTTTC. Protein: CATGPGLAGAAGANVLTF.

This chain connects TRBV3-1 (or the pseudogene TRBV3-2) to TRBJ2-1; 13 nucleotides line up with TRBD2. Trimming removed 5 bases from V and 5 bases from J; junction bases left unmatched: 3. CDR3 size: 15 residues. Germline lookup yields CDR1 LGHDT and CDR2 YNNKEL (reference sequence). In nucleotides, the CDR3 is TGTGCCAGCAGCTTGGGACTAGCGGGGAACAATGAGCAGTTCTTC. It specifies CASSLGLAGNNEQFF.

This clone was detected only once. This sequence joins TRBV9 and TRBJ2-7, with TRBD2 matching 7 bases. V trimming: 0 bases; J trimming: 3 bases; junction bases outside the gene matches: 3. This CDR3 has 14 amino acids. Germline CDR1 is SGDLS and CDR2 is YYNGEE. The CDR3 coding sequence is TGTGCCAGCAGCGTAGCCCCTAGCGGCTACGAGCAGTACTTC. Translated, it gives CASSVAPSGYEQYF.

The V call is TRBV24-1, the J call TRBJ2-3, with 7 bases aligning to TRBD2. CDR3 length: 16 amino acids. Trimming took 4 bases from V and 2 from J; bases not matched to a gene: 8. CDR1 is KGHDR and CDR2 is SFDVKD in the germline V gene. CDR3 DNA sequence: TGTGCCACCAGTGACCCGTTAGCGGGTGTCACAGATACGCAGTATTTT. Its protein product is CATSDPLAGVTDTQYF.

V and J are TRBV9 and TRBJ1-6, with D unclear. This CDR3 region has 15 residues. V lost 1 base, J lost 5 bases, and 10 bases lay in between. CDR1 is SGDLS, CDR2 YYNGEE, per germline. CDR3 sequence (DNA): TGTGCCAGCAGCGTATCTGGCAGCGATAATTCACCCCTCCACTTT. Encoded protein: CASSVSGSDNSPLHF.

This chain uses TRBV5-1 with TRBJ1-2; 7 bases align to TRBD1. V lost 3 bases, J lost 0 bases, and 14 bases stayed unmatched. This CDR3 spans 18 amino acids. CDR1 and CDR2 (germline): SGHRS, YFSETQ. CDR3 sequence: CASSSREDRPDANYGYTF. In nucleotides, the CDR3 is TGCGCCAGCAGCTCCCGCGAGGACAGGCCGGATGCTAACTATGGCTACACCTTC. The whole variable domain, filled in from reference TRBV5-1 and TRBJ1-2, reads KAGVTQTPRYLIKTRGQQVTLSCSPISGHRSVSWYQQTPGQGLQFLFEYFSETQRNKGNFPGRFSGRQFSNSRSEMNVSTLELGDSALYLCASSSREDRPDANYGYTFGSGTRLTVV.

The rearrangement links TRBV5-1 to TRBJ2-1, with 11 bases aligning to TRBD2. Germline CDR1 SGHRS, CDR2 YFSETQ. This CDR3 is 16 amino acids long. V trimming: 5 bases; J trimming: 2 bases; junction bases outside the gene matches: 6. Written as DNA, the CDR3 is TGCGCCAGCAGTCGTAGTAGCGGGAGGGCCTACAATGAGCAGTTCTTC. Translated: CASSRSSGRAYNEQFF.

The genes are TRBV11-2 and TRBJ1-3, with D unclear. Germline CDR1 is SGHAT and CDR2 is FQNNGV. The CDR3 consists of 15 residues. V was cut by 4 bases and J by 0 bases, with 10 bases left in between. CDR3 protein: CASSSGPSSGNTIYF. The CDR3 DNA reads TGTGCCAGCAGCTCAGGTCCGAGCTCTGGAAACACCATATATTTT.

The rearrangement links TRBV6-5 to TRBJ2-7, with TRBD1 matching over 8 bases. Germline lookup yields CDR1 MNHEY and CDR2 SVGAGI. Trimming took 6 bases from V and 1 from J; bases not matched to a gene: 2. This CDR3 is 13 amino acids long. Here the CDR3 DNA reads TGTGCCAGCAGGGGGACAGGTTCCTACGAGCAGTACTTC. Amino acid sequence: CASRGTGSYEQYF.

The CDR3 loop reads CASSQAPSGSFSGELFF. In DNA, the CDR3 is TGTGCCAGCAGCCAAGCTCCTAGCGGGAGTTTTTCCGGGGAGCTGTTTTTT. The chain recombines TRBV4-2 with TRBJ2-2; 10 positions agree with TRBD2. After removal of 1 base from V and 6 bases from J, the junction contained 8 bases not matched to a gene. This CDR3 is built from 17 residues. Germline lookup yields CDR1 LGHNA and CDR2 YNFKEQ.

A single count supports this clone. The CDR3 nucleotides are TGCGCCAGCAGCGGATCAATGACAGGGGTAGCCAAAAACATTCAGTACTTC. This gives the protein CASSGSMTGVAKNIQYF. The gene calls are TRBV5-1 and TRBJ2-4; 8 bases line up with TRBD1. Trimming removed 4 bases from V and 0 bases from J; junction bases left unmatched: 9. Germline values: CDR1 SGHRS, CDR2 YFSETQ. The CDR3 length is 17 residues.

The sample holds one count of this clone. The chain couples TRBV7-9 to TRBJ2-7; 7 positions match TRBD1. Looked up from germline, CDR1 is SEHNR and CDR2 is FQNEAQ (reference sequence). J lost 3 bases, V lost 5 bases, and 7 bases had no gene match. The length of the CDR3 is 14 residues. In DNA form, the CDR3 reads TGTGCCAGCAGCCTCACAGGGGAAAGCTACGAGCAGTACTTC. This sequence encodes CASSLTGESYEQYF. The whole variable domain, filled in from reference TRBV7-9 and TRBJ2-7, reads DTGVSQNPRHKITKRGQNVTFRCDPISEHNRLYWYRQTLGQGPEFLTYFQNEAQLEKSRLLSDRFSAERPKGSFSTLEIQRTEQGDSAMYLCASSLTGESYEQYFGPGTRLTVT.

In its sample, this clone was seen once. The CDR3 sequence is CASSQGGLGDTIYF. For the CDR3, the DNA is TGTGCCAGCAGCCAAGGGGGGCTGGGAGACACCATATATTTT. This rearrangement joins TRBV3-1 (or the pseudogene TRBV3-2) to TRBJ1-3, with a possible D match to TRBD1 (6 bases). The germline CDR1 and CDR2 sequences are LGHDT and YNNKEL (reference sequence). CDR3 length: 14 residues. V lost 1 base to trimming and J lost 8 bases, with 12 bases between them.

This chain links TRBV27 with TRBJ2-5; 7 positions agree with TRBD1. The germline V gene has CDR1 MNHEY and CDR2 SMNVEV (reference sequence). CDR3 size: 14 residues. The J segment lost 0 bases and the V segment lost 4 bases, leaving 2 bases of the junction unmatched. CDR3 sequence: CASSSTGNQETQYF. In DNA, the CDR3 is TGTGCCAGCAGTTCGACAGGGAACCAAGAGACCCAGTACTTC.

This clone was counted many times. V and J are TRBV11-2 and TRBJ1-6, with 8 bases identical to TRBD1. With 1 base clipped from V and 8 bases from J, the junction kept 4 bases outside the gene matches. Per the germline V gene, CDR1 is SGHAT and CDR2 is FQNNGV. The CDR3 covers 15 residues. Here the CDR3 reads CASSLGRTGHSPLHF. The DNA of the CDR3 is TGTGCCAGCAGCTTAGGAAGGACAGGGCATTCACCCCTCCACTTT.

This clone has just one count. The rearrangement joins TRBV27 to TRBJ2-7; 13 bases agree with TRBD2. Germline V CDR1 and CDR2: MNHEY, SMNVEV (reference sequence). V dropped 1 base and J dropped 3; count of bases not matched to a gene: 12. The CDR3 length is 19 residues. CDR3 sequence reads: CASSLWGTGGTSGIYEQYF. In DNA form, the CDR3 reads TGTGCCAGCAGTTTATGGGGGACAGGGGGGACTAGCGGGATCTACGAGCAGTACTTC.

The gene calls are TRBV4-2 and TRBJ2-5, with D maybe TRBD2 (7 bases). From germline, CDR1 is LGHNA and CDR2 YNFKEQ. Deletions cut 0 bases from V and 4 bases from J, with 21 bases between. The CDR3 spans 18 residues. The CDR3 DNA follows: TGTGCCAGCAGCCAAGAGTTAGGAGGGGGAGGGTATTTAGAGACCCAGTACTTC. It encodes CASSQELGGGGYLETQYF.

V gene TRBV2 combines with J gene TRBJ2-1; 10 bases map to TRBD1. The CDR3 has 13 amino acids. Losses at the gene ends were 8 bases for V and 7 bases for J; bases not matched to a gene: 5. Germline V lookup: CDR1 SNHLY, CDR2 FYNNEI. CDR3 protein: CASRQGAKNEQFF. CDR3 nucleotides: TGTGCCAGCCGACAGGGGGCTAAGAATGAGCAGTTCTTC. Supplemented by reference TRBV2 and TRBJ2-1, the full variable domain reads EPEVTQTPSHQVTQMGQEVILRCVPISNHLYFYWYRQILGQKVEFLVSFYNNEISEKSEIFDDQFSVERPDGSNFTLKIRSTKLEDSAMYFCASRQGAKNEQFFGPGTRLTVL.

The J gene is TRBJ2-2, the V gene TRBV28, with 7 bases fitting TRBD2. Germline V gene data show CDR1 as MDHEN and CDR2 as SYDVKM. The length of the CDR3 is 19 residues. Germline trimming cut 4 bases from V and 2 bases from J; bases unmatched to any gene: 16. The CDR3: CASSSGLDLALPNTGELFF. The CDR3 nucleotides read TGTGCCAGCAGTTCCGGACTAGACCTTGCTCTCCCCAACACCGGGGAGCTGTTTTTT.

The V call is TRBV5-4, the J call TRBJ2-3, with D perhaps TRBD2 (6 bases). Germline CDR1 SGHNT, CDR2 YYREEE (reference sequence). Trimming removed 0 bases at V and 8 bases at J, with 16 bases between. This CDR3 spans 15 amino acids. The CDR3 nucleotides read TGTGCCAGCAGCTTGGCCGGGACTGAAGAGCGTACGCAGTATTTT. Protein: CASSLAGTEERTQYF.

In its sample, this clone was seen a few times. The chain couples TRBV3-1 (or the pseudogene TRBV3-2) to TRBJ2-7; D is perhaps TRBD2 (5 bases). The CDR3 length is 14 residues. Trimming removed 3 bases from V and 0 bases from J, with 9 bases in between. Germline V lookup: CDR1 LGHDT, CDR2 YNNKEL (reference sequence). CDR3 loop: CASSQGRNSYEQYF. The CDR3 DNA reads as TGTGCCAGCAGCCAGGGGAGAAACTCCTACGAGCAGTACTTC.

In this sample, this clone turned up many times. The chain employs TRBV11-3 and TRBJ1-1, with D possibly matching TRBD1 (5 bases). The CDR3 is 13 residues long. Trimming took off 9 bases at V and 1 base at J, with 12 bases between the two ends. The V gene's germline CDR1 is SGHNT and CDR2 YENEEA. CDR3 bases: TGTGCCAGTTCCCACGGGGGGAACACTGAAGCTTTCTTT. Translation: CASSHGGNTEAFF.

The chain joins TRBV7-2 to TRBJ2-1, with 7 bases matching TRBD2. There are 15 residues in the CDR3. V lost 2 bases, J lost 4 bases, and 5 bases stayed unmatched. Germline V gene sequence: CDR1 SGHTA, CDR2 FQGNSA. CDR3 sequence (DNA): TGTGCCAGCAGCTTAAGCGGGAATGGTTACAATGAGCAGTTCTTC. Translating it yields CASSLSGNGYNEQFF.

The rearrangement joins TRBV10-3 to TRBJ2-7; TRBD1 agrees at 8 bases. Trimming took 6 bases from V and 3 from J; bases not matched to a gene: 4. This CDR3 has 13 amino acids. CDR1 is ENHRY, CDR2 SYGVKD, per germline. As DNA, the CDR3 is TGTGCCATCAGGGAAACAGGGGGCTACGAGCAGTACTTC. Protein product: CAIRETGGYEQYF.

This chain connects TRBV7-9 to TRBJ1-5; no definite D call. Germline values: CDR1 SEHNR, CDR2 FQNEAQ (reference sequence). Trimming removed 0 bases from V and 4 bases from J, with 10 bases in between. CDR3 size: 15 residues. The CDR3: CASSLAAGTNQPQHF. The CDR3 region has the DNA TGTGCCAGCAGCTTAGCCGCGGGAACTAATCAGCCCCAGCATTTT.

This chain connects TRBV7-2 to TRBJ2-3, with TRBD2 matching 12 bases. Trimming took 5 bases from V and 4 from J; bases not matched to a gene: 13. The germline V gene encodes CDR1 SGHTA and CDR2 FQGNSA. The CDR3 contains 18 residues. Here the CDR3 reads CASSPAGTSGPPPDTQYF. Written as DNA, the CDR3 is TGTGCCAGCAGCCCTGCCGGGACTAGCGGGCCCCCCCCAGATACGCAGTATTTT.

The V and J genes are TRBV5-1 and TRBJ2-3; 7 bases align to TRBD2. J was trimmed by 0 bases and V by 4 bases; bases with no gene match: 17. This CDR3 is built from 19 residues. Germline assignment: CDR1 SGHRS and CDR2 YFSETQ. DNA for the CDR3: TGCGCCAGCAGCCTACTGGGAGGCGCGGGGGTATCTAGCACAGATACGCAGTATTTT. Its protein is CASSLLGGAGVSSTDTQYF.